This TCR beta chain is from a study of metastatic and nonmetastatic thyroid tumors (TCRdb year 2020). About the study as a whole: For patients with malignant and with benign thyroid disease, the researchers compared repertoires between peripheral blood samples and tumor or nodule tissue samples.

Before undergoing thyroid surgery, none of the patients had been given any kind of treatment. Patient clinical samples collected from the early 2010s to the late 2010s were retrospectively analysed using T-cell receptor beta sequencing. Here is what the overall study found, with its caveats: In both blood and tumor samples, malignant tumors were reported to have significantly higher TCR beta diversity than benign nodules.

The CDR3 sequence holds 17 residues, the cysteine and phenylalanine included. Only CDR3 DNA remains: 51 bases, in frame from the first base. Sequences DFQATT (CDR1) and SNEGSKA (CDR2) are obtained from the germline V gene (reference sequence). V is shortened by 0 bases, J by 9 bases, and the region joining them spans 26 bases. Turning to this clone: No antigen is known for it. Base-call qualities are not available, and no considerably larger clone is one nucleotide away.

The library relied on PCR. The sequencing machine was an Illumina HiSeq 4000. High-throughput sequencing was used to profile the TCR beta-chain CDR3 region of every patient. Processing in the source paper ran as follows. Drawing on CDR3 differences between clinicopathological groups, the researchers built a classifier meant to tell apart patients with distant-metastatic papillary thyroid cancer. The Shannon index was used to assess repertoire diversity, and the Morisita-Horn index was used to assess tumor-blood repertoire similarity. TCRdb trimmed public reads at Q25 via fastp, called clones via MiXCR and kept in-frame beta chains. It is TCRdb's table, rather than the study itself, that gives the V and J calls and clone size. This sample comprises some 33,000 clones, over 20% of them detected only once. The ten largest clones represent 3% of the sample.

Sequencing input: tumor tissue. This sequence originates from a male donor with papillary thyroid cancer or a benign thyroid nodule (not recorded which). Some clones in this sample may be carry-over from other donors' samples. The V and J segments used are TRBV20-1 and TRBJ1-1; the D gene assignment is ambiguous. The CDR3 loop reads CSARDSSNVNSKTQAFF. At the DNA level, the sequence is TGCAGTGCTAGAGATTCGTCCAATGTCAACAGTAAGACTCAAGCTTTCTTT.